This entry describes one T cell receptor beta chain. Its antigen is unidentified. The source of the sample is a study of T cell responses to AZD1222 COVID-19 vaccine. The CDR3 length is 20 residues. The V end lost 0 bases, the J end lost 2 bases, and 25 bases lay between the germline ends. CDR1 and CDR2 (germline): LGHDT, YNNKEL (reference sequence). Data came from immunoSEQ multiplex PCR; TCRdb stores just in-frame clones and leaves some out. The sample lists 130,000 to 150,000 clones, about 93% seen once, with 1.5% to 2% in the top ten. Study-level results: Donors were largely white British and mainly female; clonal diversity was possibly underestimated.

This sample comprised peripheral blood, obtained on day 0 of AZD1222 vaccination. The TCR comes from an adult in good health. The chain links TRBV3-1 (or the pseudogene TRBV3-2) to TRBJ2-5, with a possible D match to TRBD2 (7 bases). The CDR3 region has the DNA TGTGCCAGCAGCCAAGATACGGCGGGGGCCGATATCCCCTTTCAAGAGACCCAGTACTTC. Its translation: CASSQDTAGADIPFQETQYF.